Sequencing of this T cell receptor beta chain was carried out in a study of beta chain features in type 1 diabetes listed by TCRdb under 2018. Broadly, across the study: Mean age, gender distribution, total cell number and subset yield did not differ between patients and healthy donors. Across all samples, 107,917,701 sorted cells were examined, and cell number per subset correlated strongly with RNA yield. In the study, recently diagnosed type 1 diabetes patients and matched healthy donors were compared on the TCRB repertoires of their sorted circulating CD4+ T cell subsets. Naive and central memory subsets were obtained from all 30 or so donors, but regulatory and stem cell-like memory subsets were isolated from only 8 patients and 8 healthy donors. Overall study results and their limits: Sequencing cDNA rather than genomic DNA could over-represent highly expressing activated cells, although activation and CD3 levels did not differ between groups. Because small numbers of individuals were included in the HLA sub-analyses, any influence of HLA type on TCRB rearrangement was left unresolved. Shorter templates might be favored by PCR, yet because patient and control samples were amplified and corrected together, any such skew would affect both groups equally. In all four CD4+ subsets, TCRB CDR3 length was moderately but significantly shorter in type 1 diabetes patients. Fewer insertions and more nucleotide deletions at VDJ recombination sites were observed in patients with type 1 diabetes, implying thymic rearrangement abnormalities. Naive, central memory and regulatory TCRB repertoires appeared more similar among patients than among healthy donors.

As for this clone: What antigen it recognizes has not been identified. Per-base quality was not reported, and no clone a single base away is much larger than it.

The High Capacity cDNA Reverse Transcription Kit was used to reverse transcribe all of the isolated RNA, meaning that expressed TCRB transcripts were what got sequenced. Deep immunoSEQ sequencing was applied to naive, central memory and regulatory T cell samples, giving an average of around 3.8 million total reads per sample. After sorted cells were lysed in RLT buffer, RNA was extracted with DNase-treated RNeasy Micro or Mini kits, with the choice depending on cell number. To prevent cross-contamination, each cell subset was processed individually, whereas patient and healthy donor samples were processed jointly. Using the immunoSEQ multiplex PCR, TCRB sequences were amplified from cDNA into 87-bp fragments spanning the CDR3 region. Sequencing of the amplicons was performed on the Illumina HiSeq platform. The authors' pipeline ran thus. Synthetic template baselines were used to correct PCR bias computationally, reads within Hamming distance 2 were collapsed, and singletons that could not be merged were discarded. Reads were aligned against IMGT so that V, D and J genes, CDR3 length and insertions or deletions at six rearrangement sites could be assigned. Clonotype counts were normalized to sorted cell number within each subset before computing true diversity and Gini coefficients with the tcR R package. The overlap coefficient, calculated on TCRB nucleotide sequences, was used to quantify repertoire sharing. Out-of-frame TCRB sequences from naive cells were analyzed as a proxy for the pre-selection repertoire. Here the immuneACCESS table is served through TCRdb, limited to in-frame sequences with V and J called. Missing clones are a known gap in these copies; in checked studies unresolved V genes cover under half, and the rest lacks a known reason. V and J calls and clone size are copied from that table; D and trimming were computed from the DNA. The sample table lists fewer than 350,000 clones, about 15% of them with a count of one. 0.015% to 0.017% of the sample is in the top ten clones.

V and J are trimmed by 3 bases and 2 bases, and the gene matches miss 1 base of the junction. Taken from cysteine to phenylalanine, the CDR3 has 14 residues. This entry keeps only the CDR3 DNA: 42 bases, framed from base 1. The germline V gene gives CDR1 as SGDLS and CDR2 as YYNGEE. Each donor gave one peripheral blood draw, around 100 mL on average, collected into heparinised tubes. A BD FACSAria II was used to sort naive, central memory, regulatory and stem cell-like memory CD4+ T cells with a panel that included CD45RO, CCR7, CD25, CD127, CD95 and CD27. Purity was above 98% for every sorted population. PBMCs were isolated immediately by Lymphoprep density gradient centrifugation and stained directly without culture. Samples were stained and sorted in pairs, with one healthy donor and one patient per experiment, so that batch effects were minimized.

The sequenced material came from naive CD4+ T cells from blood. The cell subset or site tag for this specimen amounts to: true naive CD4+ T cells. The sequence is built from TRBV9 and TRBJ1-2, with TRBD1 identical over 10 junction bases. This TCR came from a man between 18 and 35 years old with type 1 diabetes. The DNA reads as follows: TGTGCCAGCAGCGCGGACAGGGGGAACTATGGCTACACCTTC. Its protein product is CASSADRGNYGYTF.